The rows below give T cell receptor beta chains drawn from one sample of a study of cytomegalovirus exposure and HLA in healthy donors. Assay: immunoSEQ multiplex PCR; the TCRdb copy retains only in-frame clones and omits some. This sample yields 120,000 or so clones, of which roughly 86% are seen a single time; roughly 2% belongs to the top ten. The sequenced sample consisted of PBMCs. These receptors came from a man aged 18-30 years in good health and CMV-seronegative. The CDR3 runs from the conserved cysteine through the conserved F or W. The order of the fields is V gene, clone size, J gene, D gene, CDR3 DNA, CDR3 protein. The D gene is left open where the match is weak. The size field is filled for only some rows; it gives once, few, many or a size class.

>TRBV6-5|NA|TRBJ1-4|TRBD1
TGTGCCAGCAGATTGGGACAGGGGGGAGGAAAACTGTTTTTT
CASRLGQGGGKLFF
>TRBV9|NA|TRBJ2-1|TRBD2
TGTGCCAGCAGCGTAGATCCTACTAGCGGGGTTAGATATGAGCAGTTCTTC
CASSVDPTSGVRYEQFF
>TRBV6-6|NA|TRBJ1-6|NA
TGTGCCAGCAGATCTTATAATTCACCCCTCCACTTT
CASRSYNSPLHF
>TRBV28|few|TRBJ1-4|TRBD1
TGTGCCAGCAAAATCGACAGGGATGAAAAACTGTTTTTT
CASKIDRDEKLFF
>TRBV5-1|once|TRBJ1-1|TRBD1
TGCGCCAGCAGCCCTACGACAGGGGTTGAGAACACTGAAGCTTTCTTT
CASSPTTGVENTEAFF
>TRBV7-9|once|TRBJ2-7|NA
TGTGCCAGCAGCTCGGGAACCTACGAGCAGTACTTC
CASSSGTYEQYF
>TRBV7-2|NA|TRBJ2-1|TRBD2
TGTGCCAGCAGCTTAGCCGCTAGCGGGGTGTCCTACAATGAGCAGTTCTTC
CASSLAASGVSYNEQFF
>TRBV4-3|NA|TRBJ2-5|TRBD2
TGCGCCAGCAGCACAAGTCGAGGACTAGCGGGGGGCGAGACCCAGTACTTC
CASSTSRGLAGGETQYF
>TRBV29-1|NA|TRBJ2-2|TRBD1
TGCAGCGCAGAAACAGGGGTCGCCGGGGAGCTGTTTTTT
CSAETGVAGELFF
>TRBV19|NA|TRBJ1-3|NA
TGTGCCAGTACCTGGAGAGGGATCGGCACTGGAAACACCATATATTTT
CASTWRGIGTGNTIYF
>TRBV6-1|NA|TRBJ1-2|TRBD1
TGTGCCAGCAGTGGACAGGGGGGGTACTATGGCTACACCTTC
CASSGQGGYYGYTF
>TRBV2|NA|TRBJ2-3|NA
TGTGCCAGCAGTGGGCTAGTAGCAGATACGCAGTATTTT
CASSGLVADTQYF
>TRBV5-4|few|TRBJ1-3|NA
TGTGCCAGCAGCTTTGGGAGGTACAAGAATGAAGGAAACACCATATATTTT
CASSFGRYKNEGNTIYF
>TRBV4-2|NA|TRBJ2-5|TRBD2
TGTGCCAGCAGCCAAGATTCCGGACTAGCGGGGGTGGATTTAGAGACCCAGTACTTC
CASSQDSGLAGVDLETQYF
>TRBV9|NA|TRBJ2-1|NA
TGTGCCAGCAGGTCATCGGGGAGCTCTTCATACAATGAGCAGTTCTTC
CASRSSGSSSYNEQFF
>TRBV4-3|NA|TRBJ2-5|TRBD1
TGCGCCAGCAGCCAGCTTACAGGGGGCTTAGAGACCCAGTACTTC
CASSQLTGGLETQYF
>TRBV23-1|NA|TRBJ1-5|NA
TGCGCCAGCCACCCTTCTAGGGGAAGGCAGCCCCAGCATTTT
CASHPSRGRQPQHF
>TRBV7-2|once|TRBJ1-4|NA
TGTGCCAGCAGCTTAGTGGCAGGGGCGAATGAAAAACTGTTTTTT
CASSLVAGANEKLFF
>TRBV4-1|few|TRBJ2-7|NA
TGCGCCAGCAGCCAAGACCCCCGAGGCTCCTACGAGCAGTACTTC
CASSQDPRGSYEQYF
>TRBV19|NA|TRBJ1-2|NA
TGTGCCAGTTCCTTTCCCCAGGGGATACATGGCTACACCTTC
CASSFPQGIHGYTF
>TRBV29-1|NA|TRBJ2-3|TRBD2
TGCACCGTCCTAGCGGGGGGTAGCACAGATACGCAGTATTTT
CTVLAGGSTDTQYF
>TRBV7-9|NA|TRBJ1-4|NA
TGTGCCAGCAGCAAAGGCGGGGCAAATGAAAAACTGTTTTTT
CASSKGGANEKLFF
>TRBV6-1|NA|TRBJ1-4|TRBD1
TGTGCCAGCAGTGATCACAGGGGGACGGAAAAACTGTTTTTT
CASSDHRGTEKLFF
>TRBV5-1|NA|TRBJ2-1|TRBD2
TGCGCCAGCAGCTTCGGGCGGGGGGGCTCCTACAATGAGCAGTTCTTC
CASSFGRGGSYNEQFF
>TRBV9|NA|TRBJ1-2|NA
TGTGCCAGCAGCGCGAACAGGGATTCAGGTATAACAAACTATGGCTACACCTTC
CASSANRDSGITNYGYTF
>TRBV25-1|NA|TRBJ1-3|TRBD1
TGTGCCAGCAGTGAATCCTCAGGGGGCGTTGGAAACACCATATATTTT
CASSESSGGVGNTIYF
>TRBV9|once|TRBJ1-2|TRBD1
TGTGCCAGCAGTCACCTACCGGGACAGGGTGTCACTGGTGGCTACACCTTC
CASSHLPGQGVTGGYTF
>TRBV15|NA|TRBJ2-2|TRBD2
TGTGCCACCAGCAGAGATTTCGCGGGGGGAACCGGGGAGCTGTTTTTT
CATSRDFAGGTGELFF
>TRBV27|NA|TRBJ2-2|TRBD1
TGTGCCAGTACCCTGACAGGGTTTGGGGCCGGGGAGCTGTTTTTT
CASTLTGFGAGELFF
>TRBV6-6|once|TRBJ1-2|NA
TGTGCCAGCGTCTCGACAGGAAATGGCTACACCTTC
CASVSTGNGYTF
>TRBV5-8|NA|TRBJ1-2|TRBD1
TGTGCCAGCAGCTTGGCCCAGGGGGCCGATTACTATGGCTACACCTTC
CASSLAQGADYYGYTF
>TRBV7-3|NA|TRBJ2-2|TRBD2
TGTGCCAGCAGCTTAACTCCGGGACTAACTAACGGCGGGGAGCTGTTTTTT
CASSLTPGLTNGGELFF
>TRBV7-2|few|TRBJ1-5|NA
TGTGCCAGCCAGGAGGAGGGTTTTAGCAATCAGCCCCAGCATTTT
CASQEEGFSNQPQHF
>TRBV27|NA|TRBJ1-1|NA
TGTGCCAGCGGTTTTACCCAGGGCATACCCGCTGAAGCTTTCTTT
CASGFTQGIPAEAFF
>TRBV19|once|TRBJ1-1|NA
TGTGCCAGTAGTATAGGAGGAGTGAACACTGAAGCTTTCTTT
CASSIGGVNTEAFF
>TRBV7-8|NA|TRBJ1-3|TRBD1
TGTGCCAGCAGCTTCCGGACAGGGCTTTCCTCTGGAAACACCATATATTTT
CASSFRTGLSSGNTIYF
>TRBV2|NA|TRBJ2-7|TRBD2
TGTGCCAGCAGGGTAGGACTAGCGGATTACGAGCAGTACTTC
CASRVGLADYEQYF
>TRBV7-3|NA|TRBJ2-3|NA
TGTGCCAGCAGCTTAACTGGGGGACCGGGGGTGCAGTATTTT
CASSLTGGPGVQYF
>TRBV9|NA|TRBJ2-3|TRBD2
TGTGCCAGCAGCCGTACTAGCGGGGGGACCCGCACAGATACGCAGTATTTT
CASSRTSGGTRTDTQYF
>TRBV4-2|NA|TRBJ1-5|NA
TGTGCCAGCAGCCAGGCCACAGGGATCAATCAGCCCCAGCATTTT
CASSQATGINQPQHF
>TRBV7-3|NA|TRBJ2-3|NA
TGTGCCAGCAGCTTAACGTCGGGGGGCCCAGATACGCAGTATTTT
CASSLTSGGPDTQYF
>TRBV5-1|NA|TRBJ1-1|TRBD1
TGCGCCACCTATCAAGAACCGGGACAGGGGGCCTATAACACTGAAGCTTTCTTT
CATYQEPGQGAYNTEAFF
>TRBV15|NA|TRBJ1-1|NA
TGTGCCACCAGCGGCCACGGACAGTACGAAGCTTTCTTT
CATSGHGQYEAFF
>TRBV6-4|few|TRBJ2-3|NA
TGTGCCAGCAGTGACGGGGGGGCCACAGATACGCAGTATTTT
CASSDGGATDTQYF
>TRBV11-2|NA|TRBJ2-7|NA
TGTGCCAGCAGCTCGCCCGACTACCCCCCGGCCTACGAGCAGTACTTC
CASSSPDYPPAYEQYF
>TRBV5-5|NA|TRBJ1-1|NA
TGTGCCAGCAGCGGCAGGGTATGGAGGGACACTGAAGCTTTCTTT
CASSGRVWRDTEAFF
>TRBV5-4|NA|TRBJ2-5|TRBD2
TGTGCCAGCAGCTTGGGAGGTGGAGCGGGGGGGCGGGAGACCCAGTACTTC
CASSLGGGAGGRETQYF
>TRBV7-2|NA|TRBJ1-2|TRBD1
TGTGCCAGCAGCATACTGACAGGGGGCCATGGCTACACCTTC
CASSILTGGHGYTF
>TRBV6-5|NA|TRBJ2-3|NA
TGTGCCAGCAGTTACGGACAAACAGATACGCAGTATTTT
CASSYGQTDTQYF
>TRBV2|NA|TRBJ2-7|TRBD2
TGTGCCAGCAGAGGGACTAGCGGACACGAGCAGTACTTC
CASRGTSGHEQYF
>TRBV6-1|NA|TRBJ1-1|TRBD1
TGTGCCGGACAGGGGGTCGACACTGAAGCTTTCTTT
CAGQGVDTEAFF